The 6 T cell receptor beta chains reported below all come from one sample, sequenced in a study of T cells in localized non-small cell lung cancer. Here immunoSEQ multiplex PCR was the method, and the copy in TCRdb shows in-frame clones only, minus some. The data hold some 6,300 clones, with roughly 41% observed a single time. Source: lung tumor tissue, taken before any cancer treatment. Receptors originate from a woman between 35 and 70 years old with stage II squamous cell lung carcinoma.

Ten or more counts support this clone. V usage is TRBV11-3 and J usage is TRBJ1-1, with TRBD1 as a possible D gene (5 bases). The V and J ends lost 3 bases and 0 bases respectively, with 11 bases between them. This CDR3 spans 15 amino acids. CDR1 is SGHNT, CDR2 YENEEA, per germline. The CDR3 region is CASSFWGIMNTEAFF. The CDR3 DNA follows: TGTGCCAGCAGCTTTTGGGGCATCATGAACACTGAAGCTTTCTTT.

The chain employs TRBV28 and TRBJ1-1, with 7 bases fitting TRBD1. The germline gives CDR1 MDHEN, CDR2 SYDVKM. Trimming removed 6 bases from V and 7 bases from J; junction bases left unmatched: 5. The CDR3 has 12 amino acids. This chain's CDR3 is CASSLTGVEAFF. The CDR3 nucleotides are TGTGCCAGCAGCCTCACAGGGGTTGAAGCTTTCTTT.

This clone was counted only a few times. This chain uses TRBV15 with TRBJ1-1; TRBD1 might be the D (6 bases). The germline CDR1 and CDR2 sequences are LNHNV and YYDKDF (reference sequence). V shed 0 bases and J shed 1 base, with 9 bases lying between them. This CDR3 comprises 15 residues. The CDR3 region has the DNA TGTGCCACCAGCAGAGACAGGGGACGGAACACTGAAGCTTTCTTT. Translating gives CATSRDRGRNTEAFF.

The genes are TRBV18 and TRBJ1-3; a possible D gene is TRBD1 (5 bases). CDR3 size: 16 residues. Germline V gives CDR1 KGHSH, CDR2 LQKENI. V was cut by 6 bases and J by 2 bases, with 17 bases left in between. The CDR3 DNA reads TGTGCCAGCTCTCCGGACAAGGTCGGTGCTGGAAACACCATATATTTT. Protein product: CASSPDKVGAGNTIYF.

The chain uses TRBV6-8 and TRBJ1-2, with D hard to call. The CDR3 totals 12 residues. The V gene lost 5 bases and the J gene lost 8 bases, with 12 bases spanning the gap. CDR1 MNHGY and CDR2 SAAAGT come from the germline V gene. The chain's CDR3 is CASSLAGVGYTF. The CDR3 bases are TGTGCCAGCAGTCTAGCCGGGGTCGGCTACACCTTC.

The chain links TRBV11-3 to TRBJ2-1, with 7 bases that match TRBD2. Unmatched junction bases numbered 2, after V lost 2 bases and J lost 1 base. The CDR3 contains 15 residues. Per germline, CDR1 SGHNT and CDR2 YENEEA. CDR3 sequence reads: CASSLYGGSYNEQFF. CDR3 DNA sequence: TGTGCCAGCAGCTTATACGGGGGGTCCTACAATGAGCAGTTCTTC.